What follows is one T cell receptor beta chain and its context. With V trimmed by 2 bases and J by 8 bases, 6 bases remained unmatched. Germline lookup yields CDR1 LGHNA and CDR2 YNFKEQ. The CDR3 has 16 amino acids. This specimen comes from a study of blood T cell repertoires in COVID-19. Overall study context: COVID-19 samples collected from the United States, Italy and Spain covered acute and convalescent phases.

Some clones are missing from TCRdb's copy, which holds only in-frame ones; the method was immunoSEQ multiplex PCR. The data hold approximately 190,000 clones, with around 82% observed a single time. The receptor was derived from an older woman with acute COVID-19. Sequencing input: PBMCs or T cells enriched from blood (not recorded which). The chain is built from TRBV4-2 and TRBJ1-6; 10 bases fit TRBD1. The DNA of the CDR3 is TGTGCCAGCAGCCAACCTAGACAGGGGGCTGATTCACCCCTCCACTTT. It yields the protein CASSQPRQGADSPLHF.